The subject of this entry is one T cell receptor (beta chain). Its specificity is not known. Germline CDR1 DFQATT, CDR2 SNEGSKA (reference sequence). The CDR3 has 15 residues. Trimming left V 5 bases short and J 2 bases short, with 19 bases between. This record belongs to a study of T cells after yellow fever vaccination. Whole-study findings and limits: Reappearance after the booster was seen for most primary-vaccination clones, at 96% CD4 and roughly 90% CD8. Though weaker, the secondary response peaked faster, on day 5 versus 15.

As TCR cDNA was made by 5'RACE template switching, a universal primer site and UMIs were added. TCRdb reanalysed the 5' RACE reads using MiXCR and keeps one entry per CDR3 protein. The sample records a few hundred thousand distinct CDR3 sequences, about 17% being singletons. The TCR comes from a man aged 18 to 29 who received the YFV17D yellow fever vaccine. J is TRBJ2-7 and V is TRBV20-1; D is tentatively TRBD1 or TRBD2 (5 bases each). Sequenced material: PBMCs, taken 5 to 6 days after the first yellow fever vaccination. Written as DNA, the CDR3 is TGCAGTGCTGCCTGGTCCGGGACGAATGCCTACGAGCAGTACTTC. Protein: CSAAWSGTNAYEQYF.